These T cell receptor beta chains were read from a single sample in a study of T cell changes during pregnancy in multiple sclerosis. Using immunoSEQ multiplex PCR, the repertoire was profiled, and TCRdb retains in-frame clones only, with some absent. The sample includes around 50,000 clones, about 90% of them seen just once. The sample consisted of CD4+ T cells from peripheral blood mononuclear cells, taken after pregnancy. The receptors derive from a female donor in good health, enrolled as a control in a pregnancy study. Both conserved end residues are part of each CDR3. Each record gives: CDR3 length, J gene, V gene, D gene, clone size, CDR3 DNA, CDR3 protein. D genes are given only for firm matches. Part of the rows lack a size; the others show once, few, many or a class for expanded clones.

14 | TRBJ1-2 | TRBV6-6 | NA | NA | TGTGCCAGCAGAGGGGGACGGGTTGGGTATGGCTACACCTTC | CASRGGRVGYGYTF
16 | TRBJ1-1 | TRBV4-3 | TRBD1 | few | TGCGCCAGCAGCCGAACCCCGGGACAGGGGAACACTGAAGCTTTCTTT | CASSRTPGQGNTEAFF
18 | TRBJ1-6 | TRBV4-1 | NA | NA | TGCGCCAGCAGCCAAGGGGGAACCAGGGACTCCTGGAATTCACCCCTCCACTTT | CASSQGGTRDSWNSPLHF
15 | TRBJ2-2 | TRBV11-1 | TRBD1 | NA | TGTGCCAGCAGCCTCGGGGACAGAAACACCGGGGAGCTGTTTTTT | CASSLGDRNTGELFF
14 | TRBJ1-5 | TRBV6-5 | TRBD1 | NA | TGTGCCAGCAGTTCAGGGGGCACGAATCAGCCCCAGCATTTT | CASSSGGTNQPQHF
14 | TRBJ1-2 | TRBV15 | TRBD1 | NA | TGTGCCACCAGCGGTGGACAGGGTTGGGATGGCTACACCTTC | CATSGGQGWDGYTF
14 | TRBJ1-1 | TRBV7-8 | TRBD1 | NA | TGTGCCAGCAGCTTGAGACAGGGTGGAACTGAAGCTTTCTTT | CASSLRQGGTEAFF
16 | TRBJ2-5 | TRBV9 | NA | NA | TGTGCCAGCAGCGTAGATGGGGGGACCCGTCAAGAGACCCAGTACTTC | CASSVDGGTRQETQYF
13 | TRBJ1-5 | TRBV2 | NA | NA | TGTGCCAGCCGGGTCCAGGCGGGTCAGCCCCAGCATTTT | CASRVQAGQPQHF
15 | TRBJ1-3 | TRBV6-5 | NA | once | TGTGCCAGCAGGACCCCCCGGGGAGGGGGAAACACCATATATTTT | CASRTPRGGGNTIYF
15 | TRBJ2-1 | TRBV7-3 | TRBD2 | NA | TGTGCCAGCAGCTTAACAGCGGGGGCTCACAATGAGCAGTTCTTC | CASSLTAGAHNEQFF
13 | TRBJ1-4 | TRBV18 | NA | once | TGTGCCAGCTCACCACCCGGTAATGAAAAACTGTTTTTT | CASSPPGNEKLFF
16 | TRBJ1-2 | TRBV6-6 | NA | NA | TGTGCCAGCAGTTACTCCGGCGCTGGGGGGGACTATGGCTACACCTTC | CASSYSGAGGDYGYTF
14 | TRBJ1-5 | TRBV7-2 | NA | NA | TGTGCCAGCAGCTTCAAGGGGAGCAATCAGCCCCAGCATTTT | CASSFKGSNQPQHF
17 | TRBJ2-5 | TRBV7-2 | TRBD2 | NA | TGTGCCAGCAGCGGAGCCGGACTAGCGGGGTACCAAGAGACCCAGTACTTC | CASSGAGLAGYQETQYF
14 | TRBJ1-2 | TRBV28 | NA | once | TGTGCCAGCAGTTTTGGGGCAGTCTCCTATGGCTACACCTTC | CASSFGAVSYGYTF
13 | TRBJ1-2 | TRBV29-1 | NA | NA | TGCAGCGTTGAAAGCCGATTGGACTATGGCTACACCTTC | CSVESRLDYGYTF
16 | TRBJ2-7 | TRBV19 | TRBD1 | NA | TGTGCCAGTAGTCCATACTGGACAGGAGTCAACTACGAGCAGTACTTC | CASSPYWTGVNYEQYF
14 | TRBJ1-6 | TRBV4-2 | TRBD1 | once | TGTGCCAGCAGCCCGACAGGGGGCAATTCACCCCTCCACTTT | CASSPTGGNSPLHF
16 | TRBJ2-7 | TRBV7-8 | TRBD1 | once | TGTGCCAGCAGCCTAGCCGGGACAGGGCTCTCCTACGAGCAGTACTTC | CASSLAGTGLSYEQYF
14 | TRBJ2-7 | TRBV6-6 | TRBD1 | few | TGTGCCAGCAGGCCCGGACAGGGGCGAAACGAGCAGTACTTC | CASRPGQGRNEQYF
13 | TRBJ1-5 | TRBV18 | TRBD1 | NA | TGTGCCAGCTCGCTGGGACAGAATCAGCCCCAGCATTTT | CASSLGQNQPQHF
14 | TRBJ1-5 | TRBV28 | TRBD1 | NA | TGTGCCAGCACCACCGGGACAGGGGGTCAGCCCCAGCATTTT | CASTTGTGGQPQHF
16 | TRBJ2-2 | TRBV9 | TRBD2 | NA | TGTGCCAGCAGCGGTCCGGGACTAGCGAACACCGGGGAGCTGTTTTTT | CASSGPGLANTGELFF
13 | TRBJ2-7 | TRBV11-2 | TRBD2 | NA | TGTGCCAGCAGGGGCGGGGGGGCTTACGAGCAGTACTTC | CASRGGGAYEQYF
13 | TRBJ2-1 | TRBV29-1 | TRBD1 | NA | TGCAGCGTTGAGGGACAGGGGATGGGTGAGCAGTTCTTC | CSVEGQGMGEQFF
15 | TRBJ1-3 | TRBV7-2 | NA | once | TGTGCCAGCAGCTCTTCCGGGGTAGGAGGAAACACCATATATTTT | CASSSSGVGGNTIYF
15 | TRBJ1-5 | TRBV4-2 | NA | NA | TGTGCCAGCAGCCAACTCGGCAGGGACAATCAGCCCCAGCATTTT | CASSQLGRDNQPQHF
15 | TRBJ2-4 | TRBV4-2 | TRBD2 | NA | TGTGCCAGCAGCCAAGATGGCACGGGGGGAAACATTCAGTACTTC | CASSQDGTGGNIQYF
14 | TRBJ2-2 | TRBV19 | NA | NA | TGTGCCAGTAGGACCGGGGGAAACACCGGGGAGCTGTTTTTT | CASRTGGNTGELFF
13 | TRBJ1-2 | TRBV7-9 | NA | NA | TGTGCCAGCAGTGCGGTGCTCAATGGAGGCTACACCTTC | CASSAVLNGGYTF
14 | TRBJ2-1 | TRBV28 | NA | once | TGTGCCAGCAGCTCGGGGGGCCCACGCAATGAGCAGTTCTTC | CASSSGGPRNEQFF
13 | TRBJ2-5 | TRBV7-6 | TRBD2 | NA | TGTGCCAGCAGCCGACTAGCTTCGGAGACCCAGTACTTC | CASSRLASETQYF
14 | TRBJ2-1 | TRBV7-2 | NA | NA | TGTGCCAGCAGCCCGAGAATCCGGTGGAATGAGCAGTTCTTC | CASSPRIRWNEQFF
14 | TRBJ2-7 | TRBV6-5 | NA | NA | TGTGCCAGCAGTTACGGGTGGCGGGAATACGAGCAGTACTTC | CASSYGWREYEQYF
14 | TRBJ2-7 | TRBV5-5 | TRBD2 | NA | TGTGCCAGCAGCCGGGGAGGGGACCCCTACGAGCAGTACTTC | CASSRGGDPYEQYF
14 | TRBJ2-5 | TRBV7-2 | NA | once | TGTGCCAGCAGTTCCTCAGGGGGAGGAGAGACCCAGTACTTC | CASSSSGGGETQYF
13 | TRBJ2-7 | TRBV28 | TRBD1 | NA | TGTGCCAGCAGTACTCAGGGGGCGTACGAGCAGTACTTC | CASSTQGAYEQYF
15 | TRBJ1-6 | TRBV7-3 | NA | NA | TGTGCCAGCAGCGAGCAGGGCTCCTATAATTCACCCCTCCACTTT | CASSEQGSYNSPLHF
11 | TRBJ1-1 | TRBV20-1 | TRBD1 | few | TGCAGTGCTAGTCCACCAGGGGGGGCTTTCTTT | CSASPPGGAFF
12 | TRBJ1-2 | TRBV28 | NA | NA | TGTGCCAGCAGTTTAAATCGGAAGAGGTACACCTTC | CASSLNRKRYTF
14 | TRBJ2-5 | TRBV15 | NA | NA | TGTGCCACCAGCACGGGACACCAGCGGGAGACCCAGTACTTC | CATSTGHQRETQYF
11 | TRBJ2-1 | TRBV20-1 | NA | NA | TGCAGTGCTCCCATCTACAATGAGCAGTTCTTC | CSAPIYNEQFF
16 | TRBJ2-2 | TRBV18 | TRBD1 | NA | TGTGCCAGCTCACCAGTGCTCACAGGGGCCACCGGGGAGCTGTTTTTT | CASSPVLTGATGELFF
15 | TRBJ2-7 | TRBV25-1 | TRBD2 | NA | TGTGCCAGCAGCCCCCGGGAGGGAATCTCCTACGAGCAGTACTTC | CASSPREGISYEQYF
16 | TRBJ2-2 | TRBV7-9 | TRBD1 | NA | TGTGCCAGCAGCTTACGCAGGACAGGGGGCCCCGGGGAGCTGTTTTTT | CASSLRRTGGPGELFF
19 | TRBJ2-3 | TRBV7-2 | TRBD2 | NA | TGTGCCAGCAGCTGGAGGGGACTAGCGGGGGTGGGTGATACAGATACGCAGTATTTT | CASSWRGLAGVGDTDTQYF
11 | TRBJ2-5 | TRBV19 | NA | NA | TGTGCCCCCGGGGTGGGGGAGACCCAGTACTTC | CAPGVGETQYF
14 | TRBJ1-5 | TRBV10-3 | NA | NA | TGTGCCATCAGAACAGAATATAGCAATCAGCCCCAGCATTTT | CAIRTEYSNQPQHF
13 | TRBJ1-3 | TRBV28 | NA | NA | TGTGCCAGTTGGACTATCTCTGGAAACACCATATATTTT | CASWTISGNTIYF
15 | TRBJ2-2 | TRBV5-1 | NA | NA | TGCGCCAGCACCTTGACTGTGTCGAACACCGGGGAGCTGTTTTTT | CASTLTVSNTGELFF
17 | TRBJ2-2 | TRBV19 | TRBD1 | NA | TGTGCCAGTACCCTACTCGGACAGGGGGGGAACACCGGGGAGCTGTTTTTT | CASTLLGQGGNTGELFF
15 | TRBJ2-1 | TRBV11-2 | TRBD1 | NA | TGTGCCAGCAGCTCGGGACAGGGGGGGCTCAATGAGCAGTTCTTC | CASSSGQGGLNEQFF
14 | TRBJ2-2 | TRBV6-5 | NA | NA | TGTGCCAGCAAAGTCCGGAGGAACACCGGGGAGCTGTTTTTT | CASKVRRNTGELFF